Following are 12 T cell receptor beta chains from one sample sequenced in a study of regulatory T cells in long-lasting Graves disease. The time point: persistent/refractory GD, antithyroid drugs over 5 years with positive TRAb. PBMCs provided the RNA from which the TCR library was made. Construction of TCR beta libraries relied on iRepertoire HTBI primers and on Arm-PCR targeting CDR3 regions. TCRdb re-called the multiplex PCR reads with MiXCR, one entry per CDR3 protein. Here the sample spans 700,000 or so distinct CDR3 sequences, around 30% being singletons. The material was peripheral blood mononuclear cells (PBMCs), obtained when the disease was refractory, from a patient treated with antithyroid drugs. The receptors were sampled from a female donor with Graves disease.

Worth noting for this clonotype: At one boundary the junction diverges from the germline segment, which might be a read error. The chain combines TRBV7-7 with TRBJ2-7, with 8 bases that match TRBD2. The CDR3 is 17 residues long. Germline loops: CDR1 SSHAT, CDR2 FNYEAQ (reference sequence). CDR3 residues: CASSPVGSGVGYYEQYF. In DNA form, the CDR3 reads TGTGCTAGCAGCCCAGTGGGTAGCGGGGTCGGGTATTACGAGCAGTACTTC.

The rearrangement links TRBV28 to TRBJ2-7; possible D gene TRBD2, 6 bases. The CDR3 spans 16 residues. V was clipped by 0 bases and J by 6 bases, with 18 bases between them. In germline, CDR1 is MDHEN, CDR2 SYDVKM. The CDR3 DNA is TGTGCCAGCAGTTTATGGTCTAGCGCACCCATTTTCGAGCAGTACTTC. As protein: CASSLWSSAPIFEQYF. Drawing the rest from reference TRBV28 and TRBJ2-7, the complete variable domain is DVKVTQSSRYLVKRTGEKVFLECVQDMDHENMFWYRQDPGLGLRLIYFSYDVKMKEKGDIPEGYSVSREKKERFSLILESASTNQTSMYLCASSLWSSAPIFEQYFGPGTRLTVT.

The V and J genes are TRBV7-8 and TRBJ1-1; possibly TRBD1 for D (5 bases). Germline V CDR1 and CDR2: SGHVS, FQNEAQ. The V end was cut by 6 bases, the J end by 4 bases, with 24 bases between. The length of the CDR3 is 17 residues. In DNA, the CDR3 is TGTGCCAGCAGTTCCCCCCCGACAGTTACATCTATCACTGAAGCTTTCTTT. Its protein is CASSSPPTVTSITEAFF. Looking up the rest from reference TRBV7-8 and TRBJ1-1 gives the full variable domain: GAGVSQSPRYKVAKRGQDVALRCDPISGHVSLFWYQQALGQGPEFLTYFQNEAQLDKSGLPSDRFFAERPEGSVSTLKIQRTQQEDSAVYLCASSSPPTVTSITEAFFGQGTRLTVV.

The chain links TRBV20-1 to TRBJ2-7, with 7 positions matching TRBD2. V trimming: 0 bases; J trimming: 0 bases; junction bases outside the gene matches: 5. CDR1 is DFQATT, CDR2 SNEGSKA, per germline (reference sequence). The CDR3 has 15 residues. The CDR3 DNA is TGCAGTGCTAGAGAGGGCGGGAGTCCCTCCTACGAGCAGTACTTC. It yields the protein CSAREGGSPSYEQYF.

The sample holds a few counts of this clonotype. A read error may produce the germline difference seen at one junction end. V and J are TRBV7-7 and TRBJ2-6; 10 bases line up with TRBD1. The CDR3 loop spans 19 amino acids. Germline V gives CDR1 SSHAT, CDR2 FNYEAQ (reference sequence). CDR3 sequence reads: CASSLAAGQGLSGANVLTF. The DNA for the CDR3 is TGTGCTAGCAGCTTAGCGGCGGGACAGGGGCTCTCTGGGGCCAACGTCCTGACTTTC.

The chain combines TRBV7-2 with TRBJ1-2; no firm D call. Per the germline V gene, CDR1 is SGHTA and CDR2 is FQGNSA. This CDR3 region has 12 residues. Trimming cost V 3 bases and J 6 bases, with 8 bases left between them. The CDR3 DNA reads as TGTGCCAGCAGCTTTGAGCTCAATGGCTACACCTTC. Translating gives CASSFELNGYTF.

This clonotype was observed a handful of times. The rearrangement links TRBV7-9 to TRBJ1-5, with D maybe TRBD1 (6 bases). The ends were cut back, 5 bases at V and 4 bases at J, with 15 bases in the middle. The germline V gene encodes CDR1 SEHNR and CDR2 FQNEAQ (reference sequence). CDR3 size: 15 residues. The CDR3 bases are TGTGCCAGCAGCATGGCCGGGACAAGAAATCAGCCCCAGCATTTT. It specifies CASSMAGTRNQPQHF.

This clonotype was detected only a few times. V gene TRBV5-1 combines with J gene TRBJ1-3; TRBD1 matches at 10 bases. The CDR3 is made up of 17 amino acids. Germline loops: CDR1 SGHRS, CDR2 YFSETQ. J lost 3 bases, V lost 0 bases, and 6 bases had no gene match. CDR3 DNA sequence: TGCGCCAGCAGCTTGGAGACAGGGGGCCCAATTGGAAACACCATATATTTT. Translation gives CASSLETGGPIGNTIYF. Full variable domain (rest looked up from reference TRBV5-1 and TRBJ1-3): KAGVTQTPRYLIKTRGQQVTLSCSPISGHRSVSWYQQTPGQGLQFLFEYFSETQRNKGNFPGRFSGRQFSNSRSEMNVSTLELGDSALYLCASSLETGGPIGNTIYFGEGSWLTVV.

This clonotype was recorded only once. This chain connects TRBV24-1 to TRBJ2-2; 9 bases are shared with TRBD1. The CDR3 consists of 21 residues. Germline V CDR1 and CDR2: KGHDR, SFDVKD. V shed 4 bases and J 7 bases; nucleotides not matched to a gene: 24. CDR3 protein: CATSELRVGSGTGKKSGELFF. The CDR3 bases are TGTGCCACCAGTGAGCTTAGGGTGGGATCCGGGACAGGGAAAAAGAGCGGGGAGCTGTTTTTT.

This sequence joins TRBV6-2 or TRBV6-3 and TRBJ2-2, with D maybe TRBD2 (6 bases). Trimming took off 2 bases at V and 2 bases at J, with 12 bases between the two ends. The CDR3 runs to 16 residues. The germline V gene encodes CDR1 MNHEY and CDR2 SVGEGT. For the CDR3, the DNA is TGTGCCAGCAGTTACAGACTAGGACCTAACACCGGGGAGCTGTTTTTT. Protein product: CASSYRLGPNTGELFF.

The V call is TRBV4-2, the J call TRBJ1-4; the match to TRBD1 covers 9 bases. Germline CDR1 is LGHNA and CDR2 is YNFKEQ. With 2 bases clipped from V and 8 bases from J, the junction kept 12 bases outside the gene matches. CDR3 length equals 17 residues. CDR3 loop: CASSQRNRGQGMEKLFF. The CDR3 region has the DNA TGTGCCAGCAGCCAACGGAACAGGGGGCAGGGGATGGAAAAACTGTTTTTT.

This CDR3 is CASSHIQGAYEKLFF. The CDR3 DNA reads TGTGCCAGCAGTCATATTCAAGGGGCTTATGAAAAACTGTTTTTT. The J gene is TRBJ1-4, the V gene TRBV12-3 or TRBV12-4, with D maybe TRBD1 (5 bases). V was pared by 5 bases and J by 6 bases, with 16 bases between. This CDR3 comprises 15 residues.